The rows below give T cell receptor beta chains drawn from one sample of a study of blood T cell repertoires in COVID-19. Clones were read by immunoSEQ multiplex PCR, and TCRdb kept only the in-frame ones, dropping some. Counted here are about 370,000 clones, roughly 90% occurring once; the ten biggest clones make up under 4%. The material sequenced was peripheral blood. These receptors originate from a woman aged 25 to 39 with COVID-19, enrolled during active disease. CDR3s include the opening cysteine and the closing phenylalanine or tryptophan. The D gene is left open where the match is weak. Clone size appears in some rows only: once, few, many, or a class for an expanded clone.

CDR3nt | CDR3aa | j_gene | v_gene | d_gene | abundance
TGTGCCAGCAGAACACAGGGGACCACGAACACTGAAGCTTTCTTT | CASRTQGTTNTEAFF | TRBJ1-1 | TRBV6-5 | TRBD1 | -
TGTGCCAGCAGCCTAGGGACAGGAGAAGCTTTCTTT | CASSLGTGEAFF | TRBJ1-1 | TRBV7-9 | TRBD1 | -
TGTGCCAGCAGCTTATACGACAGCCGTAACACTGAAGCTTTCTTT | CASSLYDSRNTEAFF | TRBJ1-1 | TRBV11-3 | - | -
TGCGCCAGCAGCGTAACACAGGGGGCGAACACCGGGGAGCTGTTTTTT | CASSVTQGANTGELFF | TRBJ2-2 | TRBV5-1 | TRBD1 | -
TGCAGCGTTGAAGATAGCAGAGGAGAAACCGGGGAGCTGTTTTTT | CSVEDSRGETGELFF | TRBJ2-2 | TRBV29-1 | - | -
TGTGCCAGCAGACAAGACAGGGGCGGGACCCAGTACTTC | CASRQDRGGTQYF | TRBJ2-5 | TRBV28 | TRBD1 | -
TGTGCCAGTACCATTAGGTTCCGGGACAGGGTCACTGAAGCTTTCTTT | CASTIRFRDRVTEAFF | TRBJ1-1 | TRBV19 | TRBD1 | -
TGTGCCAGCAGCCACGGGACAGGCCAAGTGAGGGAAAAACTGTTTTTT | CASSHGTGQVREKLFF | TRBJ1-4 | TRBV7-9 | TRBD1 | -
TGCGCCAGCAGCCAAAACAACAGGCGACCGTGGGGTGAGCAGTTCTTC | CASSQNNRRPWGEQFF | TRBJ2-1 | TRBV4-3 | - | -
TGTGCCAGCAGCCGAGACGGAGCAGCTTTGAGGGGCTACACCTTC | CASSRDGAALRGYTF | TRBJ1-2 | TRBV7-9 | - | -
TGTGCCAGTAGTCCTGGACAAGGTTCCACCACCTTTTTCAAGAATGAGCAGTTCTTC | CASSPGQGSTTFFKNEQFF | TRBJ2-1 | TRBV19 | - | -
TGCGCCAGCAGCTTCCTAACAGGGGACGGGGCCAACGTCCTGACTTTC | CASSFLTGDGANVLTF | TRBJ2-6 | TRBV5-1 | TRBD1 | -
TGTGCCAGCAGCCAACCGGGACAGGGATACGAGCAGTACTTC | CASSQPGQGYEQYF | TRBJ2-7 | TRBV4-2 | TRBD1 | -
TGTGCCAGCAGCCGGACTACTTATACTGACAGGGGTACGTACGAGCAGTACTTC | CASSRTTYTDRGTYEQYF | TRBJ2-7 | TRBV7-2 | TRBD1 | -
TGTGCCAGCAGTGACGGGACAGGGAACCCCTACGAGCAGTACTTC | CASSDGTGNPYEQYF | TRBJ2-7 | TRBV6-2/TRBV6-3 | TRBD1 | -
TGTGCCAGCCCCGGGACTAGCGGCCAAAGAATGGGCCAAGAGACCCAGTACTTC | CASPGTSGQRMGQETQYF | TRBJ2-5 | TRBV2 | TRBD2 | -
TGTGCCAGCAGAATTGCGGCGGCGGATACGCAGTATTTT | CASRIAAADTQYF | TRBJ2-3 | TRBV25-1 | - | -
TGTGCCAGTAACAGGGTCGTGGATGGGAACACCATATATTTT | CASNRVVDGNTIYF | TRBJ1-3 | TRBV2 | - | -
TGTGCCAGCAGTCCCGTGAGAGATTATAGCAATCAGCCCCAGCATTTT | CASSPVRDYSNQPQHF | TRBJ1-5 | TRBV28 | - | -
TGTGCCTGGAGTCGGACAGTCCGAGCTTTCTTT | CAWSRTVRAFF | TRBJ1-1 | TRBV30 | - | -
TGTGCCAGCAGTGTTACAGGGTATGAAAAACTGTTTTTT | CASSVTGYEKLFF | TRBJ1-4 | TRBV2 | - | -
TGTGCCAGCAGTGCCAGGACAGGGGTGGGCAACATTCAGTACTTC | CASSARTGVGNIQYF | TRBJ2-4 | TRBV28 | TRBD1 | -
TGTGCCAGCAGTGAGGCGGGAAGCCACACAGATACGCAGTATTTT | CASSEAGSHTDTQYF | TRBJ2-3 | TRBV25-1 | - | -
TGTGCCAGCAGCTGGGGACAGGGGGCAATATACGAGCAGTACTTC | CASSWGQGAIYEQYF | TRBJ2-7 | TRBV5-8 | TRBD1 | -
TGTGCCAGCAGCGTCGGCGGAGACAGAAATTCACCCCTCCACTTT | CASSVGGDRNSPLHF | TRBJ1-6 | TRBV9 | - | -
TGCAGCGTGGGACAGGGTGAACTCTACGAGCAGTACTTC | CSVGQGELYEQYF | TRBJ2-7 | TRBV29-1 | TRBD1 | once
TGTGCCAGCAGCAAAAGATGGGGCAGCCCCAATGAAAAACTGTTTTTT | CASSKRWGSPNEKLFF | TRBJ1-4 | TRBV21-1 | - | -
TGTGCCAGCAGCCAAACAACCGGGACAGGGTGGAATGAGCAGTTCTTC | CASSQTTGTGWNEQFF | TRBJ2-1 | TRBV9 | TRBD1 | -
TGTGCCAGCAGGCCGGACACCGGGGAGCTGTTTTTT | CASRPDTGELFF | TRBJ2-2 | TRBV2 | - | -
TGTGCCAGCAGCCAAGAGTCCAGGGGCGGCAATCAGCCCCAGCATTTT | CASSQESRGGNQPQHF | TRBJ1-5 | TRBV4-2 | - | few
TGTGCCAGCAGTCCCCTGCTTACTAGCGGGGGACAAGAGACCCAGTACTTC | CASSPLLTSGGQETQYF | TRBJ2-5 | TRBV27 | TRBD2 | once